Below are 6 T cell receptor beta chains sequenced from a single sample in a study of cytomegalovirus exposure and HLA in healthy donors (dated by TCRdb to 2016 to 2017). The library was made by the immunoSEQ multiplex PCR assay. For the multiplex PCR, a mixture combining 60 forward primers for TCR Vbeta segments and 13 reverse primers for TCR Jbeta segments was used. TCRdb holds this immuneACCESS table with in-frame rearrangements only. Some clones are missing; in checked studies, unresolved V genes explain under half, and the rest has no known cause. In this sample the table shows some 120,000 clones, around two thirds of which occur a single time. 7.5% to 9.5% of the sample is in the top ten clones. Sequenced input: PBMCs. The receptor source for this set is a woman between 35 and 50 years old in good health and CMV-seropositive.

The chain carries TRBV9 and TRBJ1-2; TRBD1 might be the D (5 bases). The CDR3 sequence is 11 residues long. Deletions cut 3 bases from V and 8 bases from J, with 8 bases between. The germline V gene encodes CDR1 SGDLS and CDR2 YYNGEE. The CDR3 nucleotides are TGTGCCAGCAGCGGGGGACTAGGCTACACCTTC. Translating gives CASSGGLGYTF.

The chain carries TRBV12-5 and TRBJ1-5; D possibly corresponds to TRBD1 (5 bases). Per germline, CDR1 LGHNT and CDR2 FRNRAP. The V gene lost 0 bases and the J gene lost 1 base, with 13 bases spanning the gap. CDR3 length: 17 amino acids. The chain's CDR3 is CASGLVLARGSNQPQHF. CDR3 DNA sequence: TGTGCTAGTGGTTTGGTACTTGCTCGGGGGAGCAATCAGCCCCAGCATTTT.

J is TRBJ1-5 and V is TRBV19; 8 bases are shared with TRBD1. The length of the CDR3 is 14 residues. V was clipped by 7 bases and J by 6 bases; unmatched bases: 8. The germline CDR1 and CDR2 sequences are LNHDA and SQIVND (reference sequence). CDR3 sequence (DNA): TGTGCCAGTACCTTATGGACAGGGAGTCAGCCCCAGCATTTT. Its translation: CASTLWTGSQPQHF.

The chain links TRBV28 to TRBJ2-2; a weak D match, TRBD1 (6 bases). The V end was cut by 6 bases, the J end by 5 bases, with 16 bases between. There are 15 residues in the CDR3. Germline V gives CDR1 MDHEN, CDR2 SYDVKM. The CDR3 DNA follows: TGTGCCAGCAGCCACCTCGTAGGGGGAACCGGGGAGCTGTTTTTT. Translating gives CASSHLVGGTGELFF.

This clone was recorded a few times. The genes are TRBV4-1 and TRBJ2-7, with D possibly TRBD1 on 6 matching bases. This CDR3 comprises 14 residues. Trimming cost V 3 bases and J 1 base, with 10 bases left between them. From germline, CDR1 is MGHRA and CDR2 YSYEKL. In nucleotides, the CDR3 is TGCGCCAGCAGCCAGCCTACAGGGTCCTACGAGCAGTACTTC. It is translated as CASSQPTGSYEQYF.

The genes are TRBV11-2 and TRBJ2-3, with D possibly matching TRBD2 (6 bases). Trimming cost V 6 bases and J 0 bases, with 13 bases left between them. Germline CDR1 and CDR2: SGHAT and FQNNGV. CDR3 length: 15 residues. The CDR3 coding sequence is TGTGCCAGCAGAGGAGGGCCGCCTAGCACAGATACGCAGTATTTT. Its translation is CASRGGPPSTDTQYF.